The sequence of this TCR beta chain was determined in a study of blood T cell repertoires in COVID-19. Background on the study: T cells, B-cell-depleted T cells, or PBMCs supplied cDNA or gDNA.

Enrollees, roughly 18 to 90 years old, lived in approximately 25 US areas. Source study methods: Cell counts per sample came from amplifying reference gene primers. Sequencing used immunoSEQ multiplex PCR; TCRdb keeps in-frame clones, though not all of them. V and J calls and clone size follow that table, whereas D and trimming were derived from the DNA. This sample has around 340,000 clones; about 88% occur once, and the top ten carry approximately 1%. Material for sequencing was PBMCs or T cells enriched from blood (not recorded which). This receptor was taken from a woman between 25 and 40 years old who had been exposed to COVID-19.

CDR3 amino acids: CASRGTGALGTEAFF. The CDR3 nucleotides are TGTGCCAGCAGAGGGACAGGGGCCCTAGGCACTGAAGCTTTCTTT. The V and J genes are TRBV6-6 and TRBJ1-1; 10 bases map to TRBD1. Germline V gene lookup returns CDR1 MNHNY and CDR2 SVGAGI (reference sequence). This CDR3 is built from 15 residues. The trim removed 6 bases at V and 4 bases at J, leaving 8 bases unmatched.